What follows are 11 T cell receptor beta chains derived from one specimen sequenced in a study of T-cell memory formation after mild COVID-19. TCRdb redid the calling of the 5' RACE reads with MiXCR, one entry per CDR3 protein. Among around 83,000 distinct CDR3 sequences listed, 25% were seen once. Source material: PBMCs or a T cell subset sorted from them (not recorded which). Receptors originate from a man aged 18 to 30 who had mild COVID-19 (a few samples of this study predate the infection). Cell type and time point are not known.

This chain links TRBV28 with TRBJ2-7, with TRBD2 identical over 8 bases. Germline V gene lookup returns CDR1 MDHEN and CDR2 SYDVKM. The CDR3 extends over 14 amino acids. J lost 6 bases, V lost 3 bases, and 7 bases had no gene match. CDR3 sequence: CASSLRGVPSEQYV. Written as DNA, the CDR3 is TGTGCCAGCAGTTTGCGGGGGGTCCCCTCCGAGCAGTACGTC.

This chain connects TRBV6-5 to TRBJ1-1, with D unclear. V dropped 6 bases and J dropped 6 bases, with 17 bases sitting between them. From germline, CDR1 is MNHEY and CDR2 SVGAGI. The CDR3 is 14 amino acids. CDR3 DNA: TGTGCCAGCAGGTTCTGGTGGGGTCACCCTGAAGCTTTCTTT. Protein product: CASRFWWGHPEAFF.

The CDR3 sequence is CASSLLTGFGANVLTF. DNA for the CDR3: TGTGCCAGCAGCTTACTCACAGGGTTTGGGGCCAACGTCCTGACTTTC. This sequence joins TRBV7-9 and TRBJ2-6, with D maybe TRBD1 (6 bases). Germline V gene lookup returns CDR1 SEHNR and CDR2 FQNEAQ (reference sequence). V was clipped by 2 bases and J by 3 bases, with 11 bases between them. The CDR3 loop spans 16 amino acids. Using reference TRBV7-9 and TRBJ2-6 for the parts outside the CDR3, the full variable domain is DTGVSQNPRHKITKRGQNVTFRCDPISEHNRLYWYRQTLGQGPEFLTYFQNEAQLEKSRLLSDRFSAERPKGSFSTLEIQRTEQGDSAMYLCASSLLTGFGANVLTFGAGSRLTVL.

This clonotype occurred a few times. V usage is TRBV27 and J usage is TRBJ1-2, with D maybe TRBD1 (6 bases). V lost 4 bases, J lost 2 bases, and 17 bases lay in between. CDR3 length: 16 amino acids. Germline V gives CDR1 MNHEY, CDR2 SMNVEV (reference sequence). The DNA for the CDR3 is TGTGCCAGCAGTTCCCCCTCCAGGGGAAAAAACTATGGCTACACCTTC. This encodes CASSSPSRGKNYGYTF.

V usage is TRBV28 and J usage is TRBJ1-3; D gene ambiguous. V shed 5 bases and J shed 4 bases, with 9 bases lying between them. This CDR3 contains 13 residues. The germline V gene has CDR1 MDHEN and CDR2 SYDVKM. CDR3 DNA sequence: TGTGCCAGCAGTGCGGTAGGGGGAAACACCATATATTTT. Encoded protein: CASSAVGGNTIYF.

The CDR3 nucleotides are TGTGCCAGCAGCTTAGGAGAGTCGAACACCGGGGAGCTGTTTTTT. Translated, it gives CASSLGESNTGELFF. The chain is built from TRBV7-6 and TRBJ2-2; D call uncertain. Germline V CDR1 and CDR2: SGHVS, FNYEAQ. Trimming removed 1 base at V and 0 bases at J, with 6 bases between. This CDR3 spans 15 amino acids.

The table lists this clonotype with a few counts. The V and J genes are TRBV5-6 and TRBJ2-3, with D unclear. Trimming cost V 0 bases and J 0 bases, with 5 bases left between them. This CDR3 comprises 14 residues. Per germline, CDR1 SGHDT and CDR2 YYEEEE. CDR3 sequence: CASSLGESTDTQYF. The DNA for the CDR3 is TGTGCCAGCAGCTTGGGAGAAAGCACAGATACGCAGTATTTT.

The table lists this clonotype with a few counts. The rearrangement links TRBV29-1 to TRBJ1-2; maybe TRBD1 (6 bases). Germline-derived CDR1 and CDR2 are SQVTM and ANQGSEA. This CDR3 is built from 12 residues. The V end lost 8 bases, the J end lost 3 bases, and 13 bases lay between the germline ends. The CDR3 region has the DNA TGCAGCCCATTCTCAGGGGACTATGGCTACACCTTC. Protein: CSPFSGDYGYTF.

This clonotype was picked up many times. The rearrangement links TRBV29-1 to TRBJ2-3; 11 positions agree with TRBD1. The junction had 11 bases not matched to a gene; V was cut back by 7 bases and J by 8 bases. Per the germline V gene, CDR1 is SQVTM and CDR2 is ANQGSEA. The CDR3 consists of 14 residues. The CDR3 DNA is TGCAGCGCCTTTGGGACAGGGGGAAGCGGTACGCAGTATTTT. Protein: CSAFGTGGSGTQYF.

This clonotype was seen a handful of times. The chain links TRBV7-9 to TRBJ2-1; D remains ambiguous. CDR3 length: 12 residues. Trimming removed 2 bases at V and 7 bases at J, with 6 bases between. In germline, CDR1 is SEHNR, CDR2 FQNEAQ (reference sequence). The CDR3 here is CASSLQRNEQFF. CDR3 coding DNA: TGTGCCAGCAGCTTACAGAGGAATGAGCAGTTCTTC.

The V and J genes are TRBV28 and TRBJ1-2; 7 bases match TRBD1. This CDR3 has 14 residues. J was trimmed by 4 bases and V by 9 bases; bases with no gene match: 11. The germline gives CDR1 MDHEN, CDR2 SYDVKM. As DNA, the CDR3 is TGTGCCAGTATTCTTACAGGGGAGGGCTATGGCTACACCTTC. Translation: CASILTGEGYGYTF.